These 21 T cell receptor beta chains were all obtained from the same sample, sequenced in a study of glioma-infiltrating T cells. Using RNA template, CDR3s of TCR alpha and beta were amplified with iRepertoire arm-PCR. TCRdb recomputed calls from the multiplex PCR reads with MiXCR, one row per CDR3 protein. The sample has 150,000 to 200,000 distinct CDR3 sequences, more than 25% seen once. Sequences were obtained from glioma tissue, nonneoplastic brain tissue, or PBMCs (not recorded which). The receptors were sampled from a human donor with low-grade glioma or glioblastoma, undergoing nonglioma brain surgery, or in good health (not recorded which).

The sample holds many counts of this clonotype. The chain has TRBV20-1 and TRBJ2-7, with TRBD1 identical over 7 bases. The ends lost 3 bases at V and 0 bases at J; junction bases unmatched: 2. The germline gives CDR1 DFQATT, CDR2 SNEGSKA (reference sequence). The CDR3 covers 13 residues. CDR3 sequence reads: CSARTGTSYEQYF. CDR3 nucleotide sequence: TGCAGTGCTAGGACAGGGACCTCCTACGAGCAGTACTTC.

About this clonotype itself: Germline is not matched at one junction end, which may reflect a read error. The gene calls are TRBV6-5 and TRBJ1-1; D uncertain. CDR3 length equals 13 residues. Germline CDR1 MNHEY, CDR2 SVGAGI. The CDR3 nucleotides read TGTGCCTCCAGCAGTAGGGAGAACACTAAAGCTTTCTTT. It yields the protein CASSSRENTKAFF.

In regard to this clonotype: A read error is possible here, since a much larger clone lies one base away. The chain recombines TRBV3-1 with TRBJ1-5, with 7 nucleotides matching TRBD1. Germline CDR1 is LGHDT and CDR2 is YNNKEL (reference sequence). CDR3 size: 14 residues. CDR3 in DNA: TGTGCCAGAAGCCCTGGACAGGCCCGGGGGCCCCAGCATTTT. It translates to CARSPGQARGPQHF.

This clonotype was seen ten or more times. The chain employs TRBV6-1 and TRBJ1-2; D gene unclear. Trimming stripped 5 bases from V and 2 bases from J, with 6 bases between. The CDR3 consists of 12 residues. Germline V lookup: CDR1 MNHNS, CDR2 SASEGT. CDR3 DNA sequence: TGTGCCAGCAGTTCCAGAAACTATGGCTACACCTTC. This sequence encodes CASSSRNYGYTF.

Ten or more counts support this clonotype. The chain uses TRBV7-9 and TRBJ1-1; D is unresolved. The germline V and J ends were trimmed by 4 bases and 10 bases, with 16 bases remaining between them. This CDR3 has 13 amino acids. The germline gives CDR1 SEHNR, CDR2 FQNEAQ (reference sequence). The CDR3 region is CASSSKGGPRAFF. CDR3 DNA: TGTGCCAGCAGCTCGAAGGGCGGGCCTAGAGCTTTCTTT.

This clonotype was seen at least ten times. The chain recombines TRBV7-2 with TRBJ1-5; D gene ambiguous. CDR1 SGHTA and CDR2 FQGNSA come from the germline V gene. Trimming took 0 bases from V and 1 from J, leaving 13 bases between them. There are 17 residues in the CDR3. This chain's CDR3 is CASSLAGRASSNQPQHF. The DNA of the CDR3 is TGTGCCAGCAGCTTAGCGGGCCGGGCCTCAAGCAATCAGCCCCAGCATTTT.

The table lists this clonotype with a count of one. Possible read error: a much larger clone is one base away. The gene calls are TRBV4-2 and TRBJ1-3; the D gene is possibly TRBD1 (6 bases). The CDR3 sequence is 17 residues long. Germline values: CDR1 LGHNA, CDR2 YNFKEQ. The CDR3 here is CASSPRTDRSSGDTIYF. Here the CDR3 DNA reads TGTGCCAGCAGCCCACGTACTGACAGGAGCTCTGGAGACACCATATATTTT.

Concerning this clonotype itself: One junction end does not reproduce the germline sequence, and a read error may be involved. J is TRBJ2-1 and V is TRBV7-3; no reliable D call. CDR1 is SGHTA, CDR2 FQGTGA, per germline. This CDR3 region has 12 residues. CDR3: CTSSQERNEQFF. The DNA for the CDR3 is TGTACCAGCAGCCAAGAGCGCAATGAGCAGTTCTTC.

The rearrangement joins TRBV7-3 to TRBJ2-3; no clear D gene. The ends were cut back, 2 bases at V and 4 bases at J, with 16 bases in the middle. The CDR3 is 16 amino acids. Germline CDR1 SGHTA, CDR2 FQGTGA. In DNA, the CDR3 is TGTGCCAGCAGCTTAGGTGGATGGGGATCAGCAGATACGCAGTATTTT. Amino acid sequence: CASSLGGWGSADTQYF.

This clonotype has ten or more counts. The chain recombines TRBV4-3 with TRBJ1-1; TRBD1 is a possible D gene (6 bases). This CDR3 is 15 amino acids long. The V end lost 1 base, the J end lost 0 bases, and 9 bases lay between the germline ends. Germline CDR1 and CDR2: LGHNA and YSLEER. The DNA for the CDR3 is TGCGCCAGCAGCCAAGTAAACAGGGTGAACACTGAAGCTTTCTTT. Its translation is CASSQVNRVNTEAFF.

This clonotype was seen ten or more times. The chain couples TRBV12-3 or TRBV12-4 to TRBJ1-1, with TRBD1 as a possible D gene (5 bases). The CDR3 sequence is 11 residues long. Trimming cost V 6 bases and J 8 bases, with 10 bases left between them. The CDR3, as DNA: TGTGCCAGCAGCAAGAACAGGGAAGCTTTCTTT. It specifies CASSKNREAFF.

Many counts were recorded for this clonotype. The chain joins TRBV29-1 to TRBJ1-1; TRBD1 matches at 7 bases. CDR3 length: 12 amino acids. Germline CDR1 reads SQVTM; CDR2 reads ANQGSEA. J lost 6 bases, V lost 3 bases, and 4 bases had no gene match. The DNA for the CDR3 is TGCAGCGTTGACCGGACAGGCTCTGAAGCTTTCTTT. Translating gives CSVDRTGSEAFF.

This clonotype was recorded many times. The chain combines TRBV27 with TRBJ2-7; D is unresolved. V lost 4 bases, J lost 3 bases, and 13 bases lay in between. The CDR3 has 14 residues. Germline V gene lookup returns CDR1 MNHEY and CDR2 SMNVEV (reference sequence). The CDR3, as DNA: TGTGCCAGCAGTTCTCGGGCCGCCTACTACGAGCAGTACTTC. Translating gives CASSSRAAYYEQYF.

This clonotype was detected once. The gene calls are TRBV12-3 or TRBV12-4 and TRBJ2-1; D is uncertain. Trimming removed 10 bases from V and 11 bases from J, with 24 bases in between. There are 14 residues in the CDR3. The CDR3 sequence: CAITPSEKRAQQFF. The DNA for the CDR3 is TGTGCCATCACCCCCAGTGAAAAGAGAGCGCAGCAGTTCTTC.

Ten or more counts support this clonotype. The CDR3 is CSAVAETHNEQFF. The CDR3 DNA is TGCAGTGCAGTGGCGGAGACCCACAATGAGCAGTTCTTC. The J gene is TRBJ2-1, the V gene TRBV20-1, with D uncertain. CDR3 size: 13 residues. From germline, CDR1 is DFQATT and CDR2 SNEGSKA (reference sequence). Between the trimmed V and J ends, which lost 6 bases and 5 bases, there was a span of 14 bases.

About this clonotype itself: Compared with germline, one end of the junction differs, possibly owing to a read error. The J gene is TRBJ2-7, the V gene TRBV24-1; D unresolved. Germline V gene data show CDR1 as KGHDR and CDR2 as SFDVKD. There are 13 residues in the CDR3. The CDR3 protein is CATSGPVSYEKYF. CDR3 in DNA: TGTGCCACCAGTGGCCCGGTATCTTACGAGAAGTACTTC.

This clonotype was picked up many times. The chain recombines TRBV7-2 with TRBJ1-3; TRBD1 matches at 7 bases. With 2 bases clipped from V and 4 bases from J, the junction kept 2 bases outside the gene matches. Germline CDR1 is SGHTA and CDR2 is FQGNSA. The CDR3 contains 14 residues. The CDR3: CASSLNRGGNTIYF. The CDR3 DNA is TGTGCCAGCAGCTTAAACAGGGGCGGAAACACCATATATTTT.

This clonotype showed up just a few times. The J gene is TRBJ2-7, the V gene TRBV4-1, with TRBD2 as a possible D gene (6 bases). The CDR3 has 14 residues. The V gene lost 4 bases and the J gene lost 3 bases, with 13 bases spanning the gap. CDR1 and CDR2 (germline): MGHRA, YSYEKL. The CDR3 DNA reads TGCGCCAGCAGCCCGACGACTAGTCTCTACGAGCAGTACTTC. It yields the protein CASSPTTSLYEQYF.

This clonotype was seen only a few times. The chain joins TRBV7-2 to TRBJ2-5; D is possibly TRBD1 (6 bases). The V and J ends lost 5 bases and 0 bases respectively, with 19 bases between them. The CDR3 totals 17 residues. Germline loops: CDR1 SGHTA, CDR2 FQGNSA. The DNA for the CDR3 is TGTGCCAGCAGCCCCACCATGGGCACAGGGTACCAAGAGACCCAGTACTTC. This sequence encodes CASSPTMGTGYQETQYF. Together with reference TRBV7-2 and TRBJ2-5, the CDR3 gives the full variable domain: GAGVSQSPSNKVTEKGKDVELRCDPISGHTALYWYRQSLGQGLEFLIYFQGNSAPDKSGLPSDRFSAERTGGSVSTLTIQRTQQEDSAVYLCASSPTMGTGYQETQYFGPGTRLLVL.

There are many counts of this clonotype. The CDR3 DNA reads TGCAGTGCTAGAGATTATGGCGAGCCTAACTATGGCTACACCTTC. Translated, it gives CSARDYGEPNYGYTF. V and J are TRBV20-1 and TRBJ1-2; D unclear. Per germline, CDR1 DFQATT and CDR2 SNEGSKA (reference sequence). The CDR3 totals 15 residues. Between the trimmed V and J ends, which lost 0 bases and 0 bases, there was a span of 11 bases.

In the case of this clonotype: A much bigger clone sits one base away, suggesting this may be a read error. This rearrangement joins TRBV6-5 to TRBJ2-6; tentatively, D is TRBD1 or TRBD2 (5 bases each). The germline V and J ends were trimmed by 5 bases and 0 bases, with 14 bases remaining between them. The length of the CDR3 is 17 residues. Germline lookup yields CDR1 MNHEY and CDR2 SVGAGI. CDR3 nucleotide sequence: TGTGCCAGCAGTGAAGTGGTGAGGGGCTCTGGGGCCAACGTCCTGACTTTC. Translating gives CASSEVVRGSGANVLTF.